A single sample gave rise to the 6 T cell receptor beta chains below, sequenced in a study of cytomegalovirus exposure and HLA in healthy donors. This PCR relied on a set of 60 Vbeta primers and 13 Jbeta primers. Profiled with immunoSEQ multiplex PCR; TCRdb holds only in-frame clones, not every one. The repertoire includes more than 75,000 clones, 70% to 85% of them detected once, and 2.5% sits in the top ten. Sequencing was done on a sample of PBMCs. Receptors were obtained from a man aged 30 to 45 in good health and CMV-seronegative.

The chain is built from TRBV27 and TRBJ2-1; tentatively, D is TRBD1 (6 bases). Trimming took off 4 bases at V and 6 bases at J, with 10 bases between the two ends. CDR3 length equals 13 residues. Germline V gene sequence: CDR1 MNHEY, CDR2 SMNVEV (reference sequence). The DNA of the CDR3 is TGTGCCAGCAGTTCAGGACAGCCCAATGAGCAGTTCTTC. Translating gives CASSSGQPNEQFF.

The chain carries TRBV30 and TRBJ1-6; no definite D call. The V end lost 2 bases, the J end lost 4 bases, and 9 bases lay between the germline ends. Per the germline V gene, CDR1 is GTSNPN and CDR2 is SVGIG (reference sequence). The CDR3 is made up of 14 amino acids. Here the CDR3 reads CAWSPGSYNSPLHF. CDR3 nucleotide sequence: TGTGCCTGGAGTCCTGGCTCGTATAATTCACCCCTCCACTTT. Based on the CDR3 plus reference TRBV30 and TRBJ1-6, the full variable domain is SQTIHQWPATLVQPVGSPLSLECTVEGTSNPNLYWYRQAAGRGLQLLFYSVGIGQISSEVPQNLSASRPQDRQFILSSKKLLLSDSGFYLCAWSPGSYNSPLHFGNGTRLTVT.

This chain connects TRBV6-5 to TRBJ2-7; TRBD1 agrees at 9 bases. Germline assignment: CDR1 MNHEY and CDR2 SVGAGI. V trimming: 6 bases; J trimming: 3 bases; junction bases outside the gene matches: 9. The CDR3 runs 15 residues. CDR3 in amino acids: CASRQTGGVDYEQYF. The CDR3 region has the DNA TGTGCCAGCAGGCAGACAGGGGGGGTCGACTACGAGCAGTACTTC.

The genes are TRBV6-5 and TRBJ2-1; 8 nucleotides agree with TRBD2. The trim removed 4 bases at V and 8 bases at J, leaving 7 bases unmatched. Germline CDR1 is MNHEY and CDR2 is SVGAGI. CDR3 length equals 14 residues. CDR3 bases: TGTGCCAGCAGTTTAGGACTAGCTGGGGATGAGCAGTTCTTC. Translated, it gives CASSLGLAGDEQFF.

The rearrangement links TRBV5-1 to TRBJ1-6; the match to TRBD1 covers 7 bases. CDR1 and CDR2 (germline): SGHRS, YFSETQ. CDR3 length: 14 amino acids. J lost 10 bases, V lost 0 bases, and 4 bases had no gene match. In DNA, the CDR3 is TGCGCCAGCAGCTTGGGACAGGGAGAGTCACCCCTCCACTTT. This translates into CASSLGQGESPLHF.

The chain couples TRBV5-6 to TRBJ1-2, with TRBD1 identical over 10 bases. Germline V gene sequence: CDR1 SGHDT, CDR2 YYEEEE. This CDR3 contains 14 residues. The V segment lost 4 bases and the J segment 8 bases; nucleotides outside the gene matches: 8. The chain's CDR3 is CASSPVDRGHGYTF. DNA for the CDR3: TGTGCCAGCAGCCCCGTCGACAGGGGGCACGGCTACACCTTC.